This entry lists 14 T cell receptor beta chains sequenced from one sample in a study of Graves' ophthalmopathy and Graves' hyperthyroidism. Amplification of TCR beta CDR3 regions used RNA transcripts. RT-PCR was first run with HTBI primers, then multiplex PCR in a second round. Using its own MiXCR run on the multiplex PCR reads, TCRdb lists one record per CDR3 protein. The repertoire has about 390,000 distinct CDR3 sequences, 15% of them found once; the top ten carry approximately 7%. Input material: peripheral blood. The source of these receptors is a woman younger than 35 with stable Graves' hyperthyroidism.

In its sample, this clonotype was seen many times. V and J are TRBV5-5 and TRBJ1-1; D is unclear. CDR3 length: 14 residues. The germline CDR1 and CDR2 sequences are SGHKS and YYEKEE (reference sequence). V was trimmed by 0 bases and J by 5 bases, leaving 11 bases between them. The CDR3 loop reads CASSLALQWTEAFF. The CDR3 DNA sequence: TGTGCCAGCAGCTTGGCCCTCCAATGGACTGAAGCTTTCTTT.

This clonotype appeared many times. The CDR3 is CASSGDRYEQYF. The CDR3 DNA reads TGCGCCAGCAGCGGGGACAGGTACGAGCAGTACTTC. The chain carries TRBV5-1 and TRBJ2-7, with 8 bases fitting TRBD1. This CDR3 is built from 12 residues. From germline, CDR1 is SGHRS and CDR2 YFSETQ. After removal of 4 bases from V and 4 bases from J, the junction contained 1 base not matched to a gene.

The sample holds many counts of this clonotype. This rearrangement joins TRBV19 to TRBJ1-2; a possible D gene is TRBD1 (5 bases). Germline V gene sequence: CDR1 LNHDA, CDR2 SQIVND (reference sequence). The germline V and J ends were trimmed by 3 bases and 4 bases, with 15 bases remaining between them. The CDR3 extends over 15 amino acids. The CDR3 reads CASSIAGVGTYGYTF. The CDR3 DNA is TGTGCCAGTAGTATTGCTGGGGTAGGGACCTATGGCTACACCTTC.

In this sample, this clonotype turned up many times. As DNA, the CDR3 is TGTGCCAGTAGTATCTACAGGACAGATGGCTACACCTTC. Protein sequence: CASSIYRTDGYTF. V and J are TRBV19 and TRBJ1-2; the D gene is possibly TRBD1 (6 bases). The CDR3 has 13 residues. Germline values: CDR1 LNHDA, CDR2 SQIVND (reference sequence). V was shortened by 3 bases and J by 6 bases, with 11 bases between the two germline ends.

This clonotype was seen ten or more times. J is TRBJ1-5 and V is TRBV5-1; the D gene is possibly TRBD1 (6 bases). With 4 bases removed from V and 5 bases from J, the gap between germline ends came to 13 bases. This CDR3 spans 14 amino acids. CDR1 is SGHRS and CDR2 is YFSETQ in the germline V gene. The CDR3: CASSAGQPDQPQHF. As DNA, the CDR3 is TGCGCCAGCAGCGCAGGACAGCCCGATCAGCCCCAGCATTTT.

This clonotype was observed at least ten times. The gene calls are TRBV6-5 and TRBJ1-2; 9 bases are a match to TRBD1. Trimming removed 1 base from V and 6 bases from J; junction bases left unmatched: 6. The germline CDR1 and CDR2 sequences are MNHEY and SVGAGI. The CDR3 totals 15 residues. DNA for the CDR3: TGTGCCAGCAGTTACTTAGGCGGGGACAGGGATGGCTACACCTTC. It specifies CASSYLGGDRDGYTF.

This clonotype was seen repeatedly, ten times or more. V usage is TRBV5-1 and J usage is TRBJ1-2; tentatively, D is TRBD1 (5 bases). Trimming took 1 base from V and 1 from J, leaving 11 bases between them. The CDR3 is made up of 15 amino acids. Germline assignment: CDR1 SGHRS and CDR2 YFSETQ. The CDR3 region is CASSLSSGLNYGYTF. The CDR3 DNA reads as TGCGCCAGCAGCTTGAGTTCAGGGCTTAACTATGGCTACACCTTC.

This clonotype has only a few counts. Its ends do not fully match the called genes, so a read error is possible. The DNA for the CDR3 is TGTGCCAGCATTAGGGACTTAAGCACGGATACGCAGTATTTT. Translation gives CASIRDLSTDTQYF. The chain joins TRBV6-5 to TRBJ2-3, with a tentative D call TRBD2 (6 bases). There are 14 residues in the CDR3. Germline V lookup: CDR1 MNHEY, CDR2 SVGAGI.

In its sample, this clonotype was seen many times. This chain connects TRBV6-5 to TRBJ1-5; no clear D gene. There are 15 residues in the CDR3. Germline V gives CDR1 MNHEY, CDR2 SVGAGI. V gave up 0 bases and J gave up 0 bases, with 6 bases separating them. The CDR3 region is CASSYSRVSNQPQHF. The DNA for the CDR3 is TGTGCCAGCAGTTACTCGCGGGTTAGCAATCAGCCCCAGCATTTT.

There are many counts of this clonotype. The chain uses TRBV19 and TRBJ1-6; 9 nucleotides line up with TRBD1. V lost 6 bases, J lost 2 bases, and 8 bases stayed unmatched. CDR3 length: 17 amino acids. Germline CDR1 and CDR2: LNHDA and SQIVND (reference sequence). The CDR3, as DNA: TGTGCCAGTAGGGGGGGGACAGGGACTACCTATAATTCACCCCTCCACTTT. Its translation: CASRGGTGTTYNSPLHF.

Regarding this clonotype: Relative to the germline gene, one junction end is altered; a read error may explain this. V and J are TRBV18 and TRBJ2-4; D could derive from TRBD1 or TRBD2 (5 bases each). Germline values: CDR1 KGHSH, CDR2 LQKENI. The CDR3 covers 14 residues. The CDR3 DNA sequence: TGTGCCAGCTCACCAGGGGGATTCAAAAACATTAAGTACTTC. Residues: CASSPGGFKNIKYF.

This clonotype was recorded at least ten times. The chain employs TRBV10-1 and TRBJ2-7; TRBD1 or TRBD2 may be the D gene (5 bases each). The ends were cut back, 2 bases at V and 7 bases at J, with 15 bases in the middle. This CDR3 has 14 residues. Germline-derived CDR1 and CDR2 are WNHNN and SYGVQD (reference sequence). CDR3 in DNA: TGCGCCAGCAGTGAGGGCCTCATTGGGGGAGAGCAGTACTTC. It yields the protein CASSEGLIGGEQYF.

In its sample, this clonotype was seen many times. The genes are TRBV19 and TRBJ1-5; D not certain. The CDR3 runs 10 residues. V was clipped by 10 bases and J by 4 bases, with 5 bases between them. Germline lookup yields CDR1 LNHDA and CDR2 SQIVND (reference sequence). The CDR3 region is CATLNQPQHF. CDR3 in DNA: TGTGCCACCTTGAATCAGCCCCAGCATTTT.

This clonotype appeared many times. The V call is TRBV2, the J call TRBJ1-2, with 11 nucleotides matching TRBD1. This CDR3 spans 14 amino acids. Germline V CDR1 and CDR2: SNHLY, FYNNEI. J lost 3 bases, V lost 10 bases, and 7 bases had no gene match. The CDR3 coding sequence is TGTGCCACCTCCCGGGACAGGGGGGACTATGGCTACACCTTC. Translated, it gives CATSRDRGDYGYTF.